A selection of T cell receptor beta chains follows, all from one sample in a study of blood T cell repertoires in COVID-19. Sequenced by immunoSEQ multiplex PCR; TCRdb stores in-frame clones only, minus some. The table includes about 110,000 clones, approximately 86% detected once. The sequenced sample was peripheral blood. The receptors stem from a man between 35 and 55 years old with acute or convalescent COVID-19. Each CDR3 is given with its conserved first and last residue. D genes are given only for firm matches. The size field is filled for only some rows; it gives once, few, many or a size class.

J gene: TRBJ2-3; V gene: TRBV7-2; D gene: TRBD2; clone size: once; CDR3 protein: CASSSTSGGADTQYF; CDR3 DNA: TGTGCCAGCAGCTCGACTAGCGGGGGGGCAGATACGCAGTATTTT
J gene: TRBJ2-3; V gene: TRBV4-2; D gene: .; clone size: .; CDR3 protein: CASSQVSGTEAQYF; CDR3 DNA: TGTGCCAGCAGCCAAGTTTCAGGGACTGAAGCGCAGTATTTT
J gene: TRBJ2-1; V gene: TRBV24-1; D gene: TRBD2; clone size: once; CDR3 protein: CATSDMGGRAHNEQFF; CDR3 DNA: TGTGCCACCAGTGACATGGGCGGGAGGGCCCACAATGAGCAGTTCTTC
J gene: TRBJ2-7; V gene: TRBV11-2; D gene: TRBD1; clone size: .; CDR3 protein: CASSTGWTGVYEQYF; CDR3 DNA: TGTGCCAGCAGCACAGGGTGGACAGGGGTCTACGAGCAGTACTTC
J gene: TRBJ1-4; V gene: TRBV12-3/TRBV12-4; D gene: .; clone size: .; CDR3 protein: CASSFGASQKLFF; CDR3 DNA: TGTGCCAGCAGTTTTGGGGCATCGCAAAAACTGTTTTTT
J gene: TRBJ1-1; V gene: TRBV7-9; D gene: TRBD1; clone size: .; CDR3 protein: CASSSNRGLNTEAFF; CDR3 DNA: TGTGCCAGCAGCTCTAACAGGGGTTTGAACACTGAAGCTTTCTTT
J gene: TRBJ1-1; V gene: TRBV25-1; D gene: TRBD1; clone size: few; CDR3 protein: CASSAAGGADTEAFF; CDR3 DNA: TGTGCCAGCAGTGCGGCAGGGGGCGCGGACACTGAAGCTTTCTTT
J gene: TRBJ2-5; V gene: TRBV27; D gene: TRBD2; clone size: .; CDR3 protein: CASSPLTSGRAQYF; CDR3 DNA: TGTGCCAGCAGTCCCTTGACTAGCGGGAGGGCCCAGTACTTC
J gene: TRBJ1-2; V gene: TRBV6-5; D gene: TRBD1; clone size: .; CDR3 protein: CASSQGAWSGYTF; CDR3 DNA: TGTGCCAGTTCACAGGGGGCTTGGAGCGGCTACACCTTC
J gene: TRBJ2-3; V gene: TRBV4-3; D gene: .; clone size: few; CDR3 protein: CASSPGTDLDTQYF; CDR3 DNA: TGCGCCAGCAGCCCAGGGACTGACTTAGATACGCAGTATTTT
J gene: TRBJ2-3; V gene: TRBV5-8; D gene: .; clone size: .; CDR3 protein: CASSQTTIPLTDTQYF; CDR3 DNA: TGTGCCAGCAGCCAAACTACTATTCCCCTCACAGATACGCAGTATTTT
J gene: TRBJ1-2; V gene: TRBV27; D gene: .; clone size: .; CDR3 protein: CASSLRAANYGYTF; CDR3 DNA: TGTGCCAGCAGTTTGCGGGCAGCTAACTATGGCTACACCTTC
J gene: TRBJ2-2; V gene: TRBV19; D gene: TRBD1; clone size: .; CDR3 protein: CASRPGQGRTGELFF; CDR3 DNA: TGTGCCAGTAGGCCGGGACAGGGTCGGACCGGGGAGCTGTTTTTT
J gene: TRBJ1-1; V gene: TRBV6-2/TRBV6-3; D gene: TRBD1; clone size: .; CDR3 protein: CASSANRDRNTEAFF; CDR3 DNA: TGTGCCAGCAGTGCAAACCGGGACAGGAACACTGAAGCTTTCTTT
J gene: TRBJ2-7; V gene: TRBV11-2; D gene: .; clone size: .; CDR3 protein: CASSREAAVYEQYF; CDR3 DNA: TGTGCCAGCAGCCGAGAGGCGGCAGTCTACGAGCAGTACTTC
J gene: TRBJ1-2; V gene: TRBV19; D gene: TRBD1; clone size: .; CDR3 protein: CASSIPDRAYGYTF; CDR3 DNA: TGTGCCAGTAGTATCCCCGACAGGGCCTATGGCTACACCTTC
J gene: TRBJ2-1; V gene: TRBV6-5; D gene: .; clone size: .; CDR3 protein: CASFWSSGTFNEQFF; CDR3 DNA: TGTGCCAGCTTTTGGAGTAGCGGAACCTTCAATGAGCAGTTCTTC
J gene: TRBJ2-7; V gene: TRBV4-2; D gene: .; clone size: .; CDR3 protein: CASSQVPADYEQYF; CDR3 DNA: TGTGCCAGCAGCCAAGTTCCAGCGGACTACGAGCAGTACTTC
J gene: TRBJ1-1; V gene: TRBV18; D gene: .; clone size: .; CDR3 protein: CASSRKDARRGTEAFF; CDR3 DNA: TGTGCCAGCTCACGTAAAGACGCACGAAGGGGCACTGAAGCTTTCTTT
J gene: TRBJ2-5; V gene: TRBV7-2; D gene: .; clone size: .; CDR3 protein: CASSLGLQETQYF; CDR3 DNA: TGTGCCAGCAGCTTAGGGCTCCAAGAGACCCAGTACTTC
J gene: TRBJ2-7; V gene: TRBV9; D gene: .; clone size: .; CDR3 protein: CASSVGGSGMETSTYEQYF; CDR3 DNA: TGTGCCAGCAGCGTAGGCGGATCGGGGATGGAGACCTCCACCTACGAGCAGTACTTC
J gene: TRBJ2-1; V gene: TRBV19; D gene: TRBD1; clone size: .; CDR3 protein: CASSTPGQGAKDEQFF; CDR3 DNA: TGTGCCAGTAGTACCCCGGGACAGGGGGCGAAGGATGAGCAGTTCTTC
J gene: TRBJ1-2; V gene: TRBV27; D gene: TRBD1; clone size: .; CDR3 protein: CASSLETGDGYTF; CDR3 DNA: TGTGCCAGCAGTTTGGAGACAGGGGATGGCTACACCTTC
J gene: TRBJ1-5; V gene: TRBV11-2; D gene: .; clone size: .; CDR3 protein: CASSPVTVNQPQHF; CDR3 DNA: TGTGCCAGCAGCCCCGTCACAGTCAATCAGCCCCAGCATTTT
J gene: TRBJ2-1; V gene: TRBV5-1; D gene: TRBD1; clone size: once; CDR3 protein: CASSLAGQGVGNEQFF; CDR3 DNA: TGCGCCAGCAGCTTGGCGGGACAGGGGGTAGGCAATGAGCAGTTCTTC
J gene: TRBJ1-1; V gene: TRBV6-5; D gene: .; clone size: .; CDR3 protein: CASRRTAGPTEAFF; CDR3 DNA: TGTGCCAGTCGCAGGACGGCAGGGCCCACTGAAGCTTTCTTT
J gene: TRBJ2-4; V gene: TRBV7-8; D gene: .; clone size: .; CDR3 protein: CASSLGSGKNIQYF; CDR3 DNA: TGTGCCAGCAGTTTGGGCAGCGGGAAAAACATTCAGTACTTC
J gene: TRBJ2-7; V gene: TRBV3-1/TRBV3-2; D gene: .; clone size: .; CDR3 protein: CASSHTGLNSYEQYF; CDR3 DNA: TGTGCCAGCAGCCACACAGGGCTTAACTCCTACGAGCAGTACTTC
J gene: TRBJ1-2; V gene: TRBV6-1; D gene: .; clone size: .; CDR3 protein: CASSESYSHGYTF; CDR3 DNA: TGTGCCAGCAGTGAGTCTTACAGCCATGGCTACACCTTC
J gene: TRBJ1-1; V gene: TRBV5-1; D gene: .; clone size: .; CDR3 protein: CASSPGIGLDTEAFF; CDR3 DNA: TGCGCCAGCAGCCCGGGTATCGGATTGGACACTGAAGCTTTCTTT
J gene: TRBJ2-3; V gene: TRBV6-1; D gene: .; clone size: few; CDR3 protein: CASSEGRAPVTQYF; CDR3 DNA: TGTGCCAGCAGTGAAGGGAGGGCCCCTGTTACGCAGTATTTT
J gene: TRBJ1-6; V gene: TRBV11-2; D gene: TRBD1; clone size: .; CDR3 protein: CASSLSDRGNSPLHF; CDR3 DNA: TGTGCCAGCAGCTTATCGGACAGGGGAAATTCACCCCTCCACTTT
J gene: TRBJ1-4; V gene: TRBV6-5; D gene: TRBD1; clone size: .; CDR3 protein: CASSYSNRGTNEKLFF; CDR3 DNA: TGTGCCAGCAGTTACTCGAACAGGGGCACTAATGAAAAACTGTTTTTT